The 28 T cell receptor beta chains listed next were all sequenced from one sample in a study of PD-1 blockade in classical Hodgkin lymphoma. Libraries were prepared by immunoSEQ multiplex PCR; TCRdb keeps only in-frame clonotypes and omits some of them. The sample has tens of thousands of clones, around nine tenths seen once; the top ten hold around 6.5%. The time point denotes: cycle 4 day 1 (C4D1), after less than seven weeks of nivolumab. There was relapse after autologous stem cell transplantation in every patient, and there was variation in brentuximab vedotin exposure. The starting material was peripheral blood mononuclear cells (PBMCs), obtained before the fourth cycle of nivolumab. The receptors originated from a human donor with classical Hodgkin lymphoma.

The V call is TRBV5-1, the J call TRBJ2-5; D is ambiguous. Germline loops: CDR1 SGHRS, CDR2 YFSETQ. V lost 9 bases to trimming and J lost 7 bases, with 19 bases between them. The CDR3 has 13 residues. As DNA, the CDR3 is TGCGCCATCCCCTGTGGTCCCCGCTGGACCCAGTACTTC. Translation: CAIPCGPRWTQYF.

The chain uses TRBV11-1 and TRBJ2-2, with D possibly being TRBD1 (5 bases). The CDR3 length is 14 residues. Germline lookup yields CDR1 SGHAT and CDR2 FQDESV (reference sequence). The V end lost 5 bases, the J end lost 5 bases, and 12 bases lay between the germline ends. The CDR3 loop reads CASSLQGWTGELFF. CDR3 coding DNA: TGTGCCAGCAGCCTTCAGGGTTGGACCGGGGAGCTGTTTTTT.

The chain couples TRBV10-1 to TRBJ2-1, with a tentative D call TRBD1 (5 bases). Germline-derived CDR1 and CDR2 are WNHNN and SYGVQD (reference sequence). This CDR3 is 14 amino acids long. Trimming took 8 bases from V and 4 from J, leaving 15 bases between them. CDR3 protein: CASQPGLAYNEQFF. Written as DNA, the CDR3 is TGCGCCAGCCAACCAGGGTTGGCGTACAATGAGCAGTTCTTC.

The rearrangement links TRBV7-9 to TRBJ2-7; D unclear. V was pared by 0 bases and J by 4 bases, with 16 bases between. This CDR3 comprises 16 residues. Germline V gene lookup returns CDR1 SEHNR and CDR2 FQNEAQ (reference sequence). As DNA, the CDR3 is TGTGCCAGCAGCTTAGCAAACGGCCAGGAGCCGTACGAGCAGTACTTC. This gives the protein CASSLANGQEPYEQYF.

This clone has only a few counts. The genes are TRBV10-3 and TRBJ1-3; 8 nucleotides match TRBD1. J lost 4 bases, V lost 2 bases, and 7 bases had no gene match. Germline V gene lookup returns CDR1 ENHRY and CDR2 SYGVKD. The length of the CDR3 is 16 residues. DNA for the CDR3: TGTGCCATCAGTGAGGGACAGGGTTTTACAGGAAACACCATATATTTT. Encoded protein: CAISEGQGFTGNTIYF.

This clone was recorded only once. The chain employs TRBV4-2 and TRBJ1-2; D not certain. Per the germline V gene, CDR1 is LGHNA and CDR2 is YNFKEQ. The CDR3 runs 16 residues. V lost 0 bases and J lost 2, with 13 bases in between. In DNA form, the CDR3 reads TGTGCCAGCAGCCAAGATGTGGCAGGCCAAAACTATGGCTACACCTTC. The encoded protein is CASSQDVAGQNYGYTF.

A single count supports this clone. The V and J genes are TRBV12-5 and TRBJ2-1; D unclear. V was cut by 4 bases and J by 10 bases, with 14 bases left in between. The CDR3 has 13 residues. The germline V gene has CDR1 LGHNT and CDR2 FRNRAP. This chain's CDR3 is CASGSLEGREQFF. CDR3 DNA: TGTGCTAGTGGTTCCCTGGAAGGACGCGAGCAGTTCTTC.

The chain employs TRBV6-5 and TRBJ2-7; 10 bases align to TRBD2. The CDR3 loop spans 14 amino acids. Germline trimming cut 2 bases from V and 6 bases from J; bases unmatched to any gene: 4. Germline V CDR1 and CDR2: MNHEY, SVGAGI. The CDR3 DNA sequence: TGTGCCAGCAGTTACCGGGAGCGGGGGGGCGAGCAGTACTTC. This codes for CASSYRERGGEQYF.

The chain has TRBV6-1 and TRBJ2-3; 9 nucleotides agree with TRBD2. CDR3 size: 15 residues. V lost 8 bases and J lost 0; bases outside the gene matches: 6. Germline CDR1 and CDR2: MNHNS and SASEGT. In DNA form, the CDR3 reads TGTGCCAGCCTTATCCTAGCGGGGAGCACAGATACGCAGTATTTT. Translation gives CASLILAGSTDTQYF.

This clone has only a few counts. The CDR3 reads CASSRPGTGMGYTF. The CDR3 DNA follows: TGTGCCAGCAGCCGTCCCGGGACAGGGATGGGCTACACCTTC. This rearrangement joins TRBV7-2 to TRBJ1-2; 9 nucleotides match TRBD1. This CDR3 spans 14 amino acids. After removal of 5 bases from V and 8 bases from J, the junction contained 9 bases not matched to a gene. Per germline, CDR1 SGHTA and CDR2 FQGNSA.

V gene TRBV7-2 combines with J gene TRBJ2-2; 13 bases are a match to TRBD2. Germline V gene lookup returns CDR1 SGHTA and CDR2 FQGNSA. The CDR3 has 17 residues. V was pared by 5 bases and J by 5 bases, with 8 bases of the junction left unmatched. This CDR3 reads CASSQRLAGGRTGELFF. The DNA for the CDR3 is TGTGCCAGCAGCCAAAGACTAGCGGGGGGCCGGACCGGGGAGCTGTTTTTT.

The chain combines TRBV7-2 with TRBJ2-3; D is unresolved. This CDR3 has 13 residues. Germline CDR1 SGHTA, CDR2 FQGNSA. V lost 1 base and J lost 4, with 6 bases in between. DNA for the CDR3: TGTGCCAGCAGCTTAGTTGTTGCAGATACGCAGTATTTT. It is translated as CASSLVVADTQYF.

V usage is TRBV19 and J usage is TRBJ2-5, with 10 bases lining up with TRBD2. This CDR3 region has 14 residues. CDR1 is LNHDA, CDR2 SQIVND, per germline (reference sequence). Germline trimming cut 6 bases from V and 3 bases from J; bases unmatched to any gene: 4. CDR3 region: CASSHSGREETQYF. The CDR3 DNA sequence: TGTGCCAGTAGCCACAGCGGGAGGGAAGAGACCCAGTACTTC.

This chain connects TRBV28 to TRBJ2-7; 9 nucleotides align to TRBD1. The CDR3 runs 13 residues. Germline values: CDR1 MDHEN, CDR2 SYDVKM. Germline trimming cut 5 bases from V and 5 bases from J; bases unmatched to any gene: 4. The CDR3 coding sequence is TGTGCCAGCAGTCCAACAGGGGGCAACGAGCAGTACTTC. Residues: CASSPTGGNEQYF.

The chain employs TRBV7-9 and TRBJ2-2; 9 positions agree with TRBD2. The CDR3 spans 19 residues. From germline, CDR1 is SEHNR and CDR2 FQNEAQ (reference sequence). The ends lost 7 bases at V and 3 bases at J; junction bases unmatched: 18. CDR3 in DNA: TGTGCCAGCAAGCCCTCCCGGGGGCTAGCGGGGATTTACACCGGGGAGCTGTTTTTT. Protein sequence: CASKPSRGLAGIYTGELFF.

This clone appeared a single time. The rearrangement uses TRBV5-1 and TRBJ2-6; TRBD1 agrees at 10 bases. The germline CDR1 and CDR2 sequences are SGHRS and YFSETQ. The CDR3 is made up of 17 amino acids. J gave up 3 bases and V 4 bases, and 7 bases lay outside the gene matches. This CDR3 reads CASSTPGQGFGANVLTF. The CDR3, as DNA: TGCGCCAGCAGCACCCCGGGACAGGGGTTTGGGGCCAACGTCCTGACTTTC.

CDR3 loop: CASSQAGTGRPETQYF. The CDR3 DNA follows: TGCGCCAGCAGCCAAGCCGGGACAGGGCGGCCGGAGACCCAGTACTTC. The rearrangement uses TRBV4-3 and TRBJ2-5, with TRBD1 matching 9 bases. This CDR3 region has 16 residues. Trimming at V came to 1 base and at J to 5 bases, leaving 8 bases not matched to a gene. The germline V gene has CDR1 LGHNA and CDR2 YSLEER.

The rearrangement uses TRBV9 and TRBJ2-5; 7 bases align to TRBD2. The CDR3 spans 16 residues. Per germline, CDR1 SGDLS and CDR2 YYNGEE. Losses at the gene ends were 0 bases for V and 1 base for J; bases not matched to a gene: 6. The DNA for the CDR3 is TGTGCCAGCAGCGTAGTGCCGGGAGGAATCCAAGAGACCCAGTACTTC. Translation: CASSVVPGGIQETQYF.

This chain uses TRBV2 with TRBJ1-1, with a tentative D call TRBD1 (6 bases). This CDR3 is built from 15 residues. Germline-derived CDR1 and CDR2 are SNHLY and FYNNEI. Trimming left V 0 bases short and J 4 bases short, with 12 bases between. The CDR3: CASSEAWGPFTEAFF. As DNA, the CDR3 is TGTGCCAGCAGTGAAGCGTGGGGGCCCTTCACTGAAGCTTTCTTT.

V usage is TRBV7-6 and J usage is TRBJ2-2; perhaps D is TRBD1 or TRBD2 (6 bases each). V was pared by 2 bases and J by 7 bases, with 11 bases between. The CDR3 has 14 residues. Germline CDR1 and CDR2: SGHVS and FNYEAQ. CDR3 DNA: TGTGCCAGCAGCTTATCCGGGGGCTTCGGGGAGCTGTTTTTT. Translation: CASSLSGGFGELFF.

The chain couples TRBV6-4 to TRBJ2-2; D is unclear. Germline CDR1 is MRHNA and CDR2 is SNTAGT. The CDR3 extends over 13 amino acids. Trimming left V 5 bases short and J 2 bases short, with 6 bases between. The chain's CDR3 is CASSKDNTGELFF. The CDR3 DNA reads as TGTGCCAGCAGTAAGGATAACACCGGGGAGCTGTTTTTT.

This chain connects TRBV7-6 to TRBJ1-4; no definite D call. The ends were cut back, 5 bases at V and 2 bases at J, with 6 bases in the middle. Germline values: CDR1 SGHVS, CDR2 FNYEAQ. The CDR3 has 13 residues. The CDR3 region has the DNA TGTGCCAGCAGCCCCTATACTAATGAAAAACTGTTTTTT. Translating gives CASSPYTNEKLFF.

The gene calls are TRBV7-7 and TRBJ1-5; D remains ambiguous. This CDR3 comprises 15 residues. The germline gives CDR1 SSHAT, CDR2 FNYEAQ (reference sequence). V was pared by 4 bases and J by 6 bases, with 16 bases between. In DNA, the CDR3 is TGTGCCAGCAGCTGGCCGGACGTAGGGTGTCAGCCCCAGCATTTT. Its translation: CASSWPDVGCQPQHF.

This clone was seen once. The chain has TRBV5-1 and TRBJ2-1; 9 nucleotides match TRBD2. Germline lookup yields CDR1 SGHRS and CDR2 YFSETQ. V dropped 0 bases and J dropped 10; count of bases not matched to a gene: 8. The CDR3 totals 15 residues. CDR3 protein: CASSLVVAGVREQFF. CDR3 DNA: TGCGCCAGCAGCTTGGTGGTAGCGGGAGTTCGCGAGCAGTTCTTC.

The chain carries TRBV9 and TRBJ1-1; D is ambiguous. Trimming left V 0 bases short and J 1 base short, with 7 bases between. CDR3 size: 14 residues. Germline CDR1 SGDLS, CDR2 YYNGEE. The chain's CDR3 is CASSVGQPNTEAFF. CDR3 sequence (DNA): TGTGCCAGCAGCGTAGGCCAGCCGAACACTGAAGCTTTCTTT. The variable domain in full, completed from reference TRBV9 and TRBJ1-1, reads DSGVTQTPKHLITATGQRVTLRCSPRSGDLSVYWYQQSLDQGLQFLIQYYNGEERAKGNILERFSAQQFPDLHSELNLSSLELGDSALYFCASSVGQPNTEAFFGQGTRLTVV.

This clone was detected once. The chain links TRBV28 to TRBJ2-1, with 11 nucleotides matching TRBD2. With V trimmed by 5 bases and J by 5 bases, 5 bases remained unmatched. This CDR3 region has 15 residues. Germline V gene data show CDR1 as MDHEN and CDR2 as SYDVKM. CDR3 sequence: CASSLLSGGDNEQFF. CDR3 in DNA: TGTGCCAGCAGTCTCCTTAGCGGGGGGGACAATGAGCAGTTCTTC.

This clone appeared a few times. The rearrangement joins TRBV19 to TRBJ2-3, with 8 bases aligning to TRBD1. This CDR3 comprises 16 residues. Germline CDR1 reads LNHDA; CDR2 reads SQIVND (reference sequence). Trimming cost V 3 bases and J 6 bases; bases outside gene matches: 11. As DNA, the CDR3 is TGTGCCAGTAGTATCTGGCAGGGGGCCCGGATGGATACGCAGTATTTT. Its translation: CASSIWQGARMDTQYF.

This rearrangement joins TRBV15 to TRBJ2-3; D is uncertain. The V end was cut by 3 bases, the J end by 5 bases, with 12 bases between. Per germline, CDR1 LNHNV and CDR2 YYDKDF (reference sequence). This CDR3 is built from 14 residues. Written as DNA, the CDR3 is TGTGCCACCAGCAGGGGCCCACAAGGAGATACGCAGTATTTT. Translated: CATSRGPQGDTQYF.